This T cell receptor (beta chain) was captured by sequencing in a study of a mutant IDH1 vaccine in newly diagnosed glioma (dated by TCRdb to about 2021). Turning to the overall study: The approximately 30 treated patients were about 60% male and around 40% female, with a mean age of around 40 years. For exploratory analyses, around 26 treated patients had longitudinal TCRB deep sequencing done wherever samples were available. Six visits were used for peripheral blood collection: V03 (baseline), V05, V07, V10, V12 and V13. Before enrollment, most patients had been given radiochemotherapy with temozolomide as standard therapy, while the rest had received either radiotherapy alone or temozolomide alone. Here is what the overall study found, with its caveats: Availability determined which PBMC samples were chosen for TCRB deep sequencing. It was noted by the authors that analyses of patient blood samples could not be reproduced owing to sample limitations. Immune responses induced by the vaccine were seen in about 93% of patients across multiple MHC alleles. Pseudoprogression appeared unrelated to alterations in the top peripheral T cell clonotypes detected by TCRB sequencing.

Comments on this clone: Its cognate antigen has yet to be identified. No base quality information exists; no much larger clone differs at one position.

Per the publication, the time point label means: baseline, week 1 (first vaccination visit). Sample treatment or condition, as interpreted from the label and publication: pre-vaccination baseline after standard-of-care therapy. The donors had newly diagnosed IDH1-mutant astrocytomas of WHO grade 3 or 4 that showed loss of nuclear ATRX. The samples were drawn from NOA16, a multicentre, single-arm, open-label phase I trial in Germany that tested a mutant IDH1 peptide vaccine in humans for the first time. For immunogenicity testing, the blood drawn at visit V03 was used as the baseline sample. Genomic DNA for TCRB sequencing was extracted from EDTA blood using the DNeasy Blood and Tissue Kit. V and J are truncated by 0 bases and 8 bases respectively, leaving an intervening sequence of 12 bases. The CDR3 goes from the cysteine to the phenylalanine over 13 residues. CDR3 DNA only is kept here, 39 bases in frame from base 1. From a lookup of the germline V gene, CDR1 and CDR2 are SQVTM and ANQGSEA.

Libraries were built with the immunoSEQ multiplex PCR assay. Rearranged TCR beta chain sequences were amplified with the hsTCRB Kit following the manufacturer's protocol. Sequencing of TCRB libraries was carried out on an Illumina MiSeq. Processing in the source paper ran as follows. Demultiplexing, trimming and gene mapping were performed with the kit vendor's proprietary platform. TCRdb obtained this table from immuneACCESS and retained in-frame rearrangements with V and J assigned. These tables miss some clones; where compared with another copy, unresolved V genes account for less than half of the shortfall, and the remainder is unexplained. V, J and clone size were drawn from that table, and D and trimming were deduced from the DNA. The sample table holds 30,000 or so clones, of which roughly 80% were seen once. The biggest ten clones account for 15% to 20% of the sample.

Rearrangement joined TRBV29-1 to TRBJ2-3, with the D gene possibly TRBD1 or TRBD2, each one fitting 7 bases. The source is a man aged 25 to 45 with glioma. This specimen consisted of PBMCs, obtained from a glioma patient treated with radiotherapy, temozolomide or both. The DNA is as follows: TGCAGCGTTGAAGAAGGGGGCGGGAGTACGCAGTATTTT. The resulting protein is CSVEEGGGSTQYF.